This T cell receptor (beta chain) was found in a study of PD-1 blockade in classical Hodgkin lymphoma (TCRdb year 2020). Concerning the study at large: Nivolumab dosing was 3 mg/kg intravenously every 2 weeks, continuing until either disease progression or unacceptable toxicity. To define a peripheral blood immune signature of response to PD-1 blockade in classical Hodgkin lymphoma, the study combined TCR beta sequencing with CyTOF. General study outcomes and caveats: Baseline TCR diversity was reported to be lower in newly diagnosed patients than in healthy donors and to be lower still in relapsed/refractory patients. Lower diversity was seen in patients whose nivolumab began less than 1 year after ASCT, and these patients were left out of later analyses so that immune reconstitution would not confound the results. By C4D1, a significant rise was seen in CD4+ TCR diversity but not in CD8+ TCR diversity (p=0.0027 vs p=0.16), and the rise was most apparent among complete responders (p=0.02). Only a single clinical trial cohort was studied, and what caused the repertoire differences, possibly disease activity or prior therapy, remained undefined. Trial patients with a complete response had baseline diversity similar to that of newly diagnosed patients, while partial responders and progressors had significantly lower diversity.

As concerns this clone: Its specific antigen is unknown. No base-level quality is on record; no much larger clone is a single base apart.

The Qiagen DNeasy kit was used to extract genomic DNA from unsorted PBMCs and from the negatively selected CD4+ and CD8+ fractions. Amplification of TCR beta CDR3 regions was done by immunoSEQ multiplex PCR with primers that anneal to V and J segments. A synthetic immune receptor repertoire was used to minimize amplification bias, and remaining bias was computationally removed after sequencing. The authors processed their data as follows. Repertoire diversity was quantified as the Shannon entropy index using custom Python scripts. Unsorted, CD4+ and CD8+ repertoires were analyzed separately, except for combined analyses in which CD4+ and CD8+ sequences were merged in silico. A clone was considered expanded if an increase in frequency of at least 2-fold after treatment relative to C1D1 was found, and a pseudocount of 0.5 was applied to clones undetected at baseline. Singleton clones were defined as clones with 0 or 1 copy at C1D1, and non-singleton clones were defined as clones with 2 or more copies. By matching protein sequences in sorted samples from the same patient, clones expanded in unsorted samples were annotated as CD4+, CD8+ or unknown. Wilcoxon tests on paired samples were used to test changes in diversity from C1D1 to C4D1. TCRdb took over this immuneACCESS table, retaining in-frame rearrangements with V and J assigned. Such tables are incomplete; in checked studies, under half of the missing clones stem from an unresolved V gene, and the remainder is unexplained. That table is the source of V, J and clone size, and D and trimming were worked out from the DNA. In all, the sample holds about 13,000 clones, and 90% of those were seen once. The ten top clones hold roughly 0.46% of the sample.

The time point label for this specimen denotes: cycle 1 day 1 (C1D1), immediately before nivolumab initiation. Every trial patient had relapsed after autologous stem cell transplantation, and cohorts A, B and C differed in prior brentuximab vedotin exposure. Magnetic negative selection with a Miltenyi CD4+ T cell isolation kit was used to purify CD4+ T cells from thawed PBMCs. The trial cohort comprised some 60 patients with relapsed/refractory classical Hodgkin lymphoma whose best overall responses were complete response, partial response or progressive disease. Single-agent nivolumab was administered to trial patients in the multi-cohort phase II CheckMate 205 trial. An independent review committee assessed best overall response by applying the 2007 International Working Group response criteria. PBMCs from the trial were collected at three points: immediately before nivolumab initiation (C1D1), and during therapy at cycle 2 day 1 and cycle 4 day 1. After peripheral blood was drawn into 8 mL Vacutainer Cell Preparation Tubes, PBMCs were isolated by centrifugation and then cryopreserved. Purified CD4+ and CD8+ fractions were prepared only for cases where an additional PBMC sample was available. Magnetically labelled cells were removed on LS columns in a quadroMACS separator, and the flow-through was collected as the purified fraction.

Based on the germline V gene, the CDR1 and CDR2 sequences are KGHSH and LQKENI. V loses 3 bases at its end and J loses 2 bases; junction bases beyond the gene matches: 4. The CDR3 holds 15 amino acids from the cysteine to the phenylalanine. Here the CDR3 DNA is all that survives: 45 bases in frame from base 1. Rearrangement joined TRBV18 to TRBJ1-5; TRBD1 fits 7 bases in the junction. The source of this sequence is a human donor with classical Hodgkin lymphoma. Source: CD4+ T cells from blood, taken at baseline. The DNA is TGTGCCAGCTCACCCCAAGGACAGGGCAATCAGCCCCAGCATTTT. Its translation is CASSPQGQGNQPQHF.